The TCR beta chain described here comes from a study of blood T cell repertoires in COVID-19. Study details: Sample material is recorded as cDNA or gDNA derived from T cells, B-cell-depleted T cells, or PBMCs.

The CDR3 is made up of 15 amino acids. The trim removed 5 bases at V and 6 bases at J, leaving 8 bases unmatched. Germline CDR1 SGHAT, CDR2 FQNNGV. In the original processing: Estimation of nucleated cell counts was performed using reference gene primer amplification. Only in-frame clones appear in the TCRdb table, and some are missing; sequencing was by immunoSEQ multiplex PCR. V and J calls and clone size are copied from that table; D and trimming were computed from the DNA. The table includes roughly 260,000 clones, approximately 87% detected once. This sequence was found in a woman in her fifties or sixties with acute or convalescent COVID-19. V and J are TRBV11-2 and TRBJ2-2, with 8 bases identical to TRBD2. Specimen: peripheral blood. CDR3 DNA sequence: TGTGCCAGCAGCCTTAGGACTAGCAAGGCCGGGGAGCTGTTTTTT. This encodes CASSLRTSKAGELFF.